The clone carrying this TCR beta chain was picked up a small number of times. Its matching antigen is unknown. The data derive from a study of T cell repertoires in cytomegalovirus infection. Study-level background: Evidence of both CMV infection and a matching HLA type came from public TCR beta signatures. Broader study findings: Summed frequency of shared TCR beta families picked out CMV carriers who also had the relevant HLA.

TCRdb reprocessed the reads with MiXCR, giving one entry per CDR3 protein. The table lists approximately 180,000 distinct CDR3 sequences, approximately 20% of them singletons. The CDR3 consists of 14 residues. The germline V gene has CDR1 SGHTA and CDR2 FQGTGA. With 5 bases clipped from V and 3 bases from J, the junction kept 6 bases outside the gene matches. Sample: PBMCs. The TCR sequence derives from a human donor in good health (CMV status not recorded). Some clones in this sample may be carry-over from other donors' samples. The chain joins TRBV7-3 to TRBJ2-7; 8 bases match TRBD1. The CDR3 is CASSPSGQGYEQYF. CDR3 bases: TGTGCCAGCAGCCCCTCAGGACAGGGCTACGAGCAGTACTTC.